This T cell receptor (beta chain) emerged from a study of blood T cell repertoires in COVID-19. Study summary: T cells, B-cell-depleted T cells, or PBMCs provided the cDNA or gDNA that served as material.

CDR1 MGHRA and CDR2 YSYEKL come from the germline V gene. The CDR3 has 15 amino acids. V dropped 0 bases and J dropped 6; count of bases not matched to a gene: 7. The assay was immunoSEQ multiplex PCR, and TCRdb's table has in-frame clones only and misses some. In the table there are over 200,000 clones, under 85% of which are singletons. Sample: peripheral blood. This receptor was identified in a woman in her twenties or thirties with COVID-19, enrolled during active disease. J is TRBJ2-7 and V is TRBV4-1, with 8 bases matching TRBD2. CDR3 in DNA: TGCGCCAGCAGCCAAGATGGCCGGGGGGGCTCCGAGCAGTACTTC. This encodes CASSQDGRGGSEQYF.